One sample yielded the 28 T cell receptor beta chains listed below, sequenced in a study of technical replicates of blood from a handful of donors. Sequencing was performed with immunoSEQ multiplex PCR; in TCRdb, only in-frame clones are kept and a portion is missing. In the table there are around 90,000 clones, 94% of which are singletons. The sample consisted of T cells isolated from PBMCs. All receptors derive from a human donor in good health.

The chain uses TRBV11-3 and TRBJ2-5, with 7 bases fitting TRBD1. The CDR3 length is 13 residues. Trimming took 5 bases from V and 3 from J; bases not matched to a gene: 3. Germline CDR1 reads SGHNT; CDR2 reads YENEEA. CDR3 bases: TGTGCCAGCAGCCCAGGGACAGAAGAGACCCAGTACTTC. Translated: CASSPGTEETQYF.

The rearrangement uses TRBV9 and TRBJ2-1; TRBD2 agrees at 10 bases. Trimming at V came to 6 bases and at J to 5 bases, leaving 11 bases not matched to a gene. The CDR3 has 16 amino acids. Germline V CDR1 and CDR2: SGDLS, YYNGEE. CDR3 loop: CASTKPGLAENNEQFF. The CDR3 DNA is TGTGCCAGCACCAAACCCGGACTAGCGGAGAACAATGAGCAGTTCTTC.

The chain employs TRBV11-3 and TRBJ2-1; tentative D call: TRBD2 (6 bases). From germline, CDR1 is SGHNT and CDR2 YENEEA. The length of the CDR3 is 17 residues. Trimming took 0 bases from V and 0 from J, leaving 12 bases between them. The CDR3 loop is CASSLEGGLYSYNEQFF. The CDR3 bases are TGTGCCAGCAGCTTAGAAGGAGGGCTCTACTCCTACAATGAGCAGTTCTTC.

The chain couples TRBV14 to TRBJ2-1; weak D call: TRBD1 (5 bases). Germline V gives CDR1 SGHDN, CDR2 FVKESK. CDR3 length: 14 amino acids. The V gene lost 1 base and the J gene lost 5 bases, with 9 bases spanning the gap. The DNA of the CDR3 is TGTGCCAGCAGCCAAGTCTCAGGGAACAATGAGCAGTTCTTC. As protein: CASSQVSGNNEQFF.

CDR3 protein: CASSLARDEQFF. CDR3 DNA sequence: TGTGCCAGCAGCTTAGCGCGAGATGAGCAGTTCTTC. The chain uses TRBV7-2 and TRBJ2-1; no clear D gene. Germline V gene sequence: CDR1 SGHTA, CDR2 FQGNSA. This CDR3 spans 12 amino acids. V dropped 0 bases and J dropped 8 bases, with 5 bases sitting between them.

V gene TRBV30 combines with J gene TRBJ1-4; D gene ambiguous. This CDR3 is 15 amino acids long. V lost 0 bases to trimming and J lost 0 bases, with 8 bases between them. CDR1 and CDR2 (germline): GTSNPN, SVGIG (reference sequence). CDR3 coding DNA: TGTGCCTGGAGTGTACCTGAGGCAACTAATGAAAAACTGTTTTTT. Its translation is CAWSVPEATNEKLFF. The full variable domain, in which reference TRBV30 and TRBJ1-4 provide the parts outside the CDR3, is SQTIHQWPATLVQPVGSPLSLECTVEGTSNPNLYWYRQAAGRGLQLLFYSVGIGQISSEVPQNLSASRPQDRQFILSSKKLLLSDSGFYLCAWSVPEATNEKLFFGSGTQLSVL.

J is TRBJ1-3 and V is TRBV6-1, with D perhaps matching TRBD1 (5 bases). The CDR3 is 17 residues long. V was trimmed by 2 bases and J by 2 bases, leaving 16 bases between them. CDR1 is MNHNS, CDR2 SASEGT, per germline. CDR3: CASSEKFIGAAGNTIYF. In DNA, the CDR3 is TGTGCCAGCAGTGAAAAATTTATAGGGGCGGCTGGAAACACCATATATTTT.

The V call is TRBV29-1, the J call TRBJ1-1; D may be TRBD1 (5 bases). Trimming pared 4 bases from V and 6 bases from J, leaving 9 bases between. Germline CDR1 and CDR2: SQVTM and ANQGSEA. The CDR3 spans 11 residues. The CDR3 sequence: CSVGLTAEAFF. The CDR3 DNA reads as TGCAGCGTTGGTTTGACAGCTGAAGCTTTCTTT. The entire variable domain, with the rest obtained from reference TRBV29-1 and TRBJ1-1, is as follows: SAVISQKPSRDICQRGTSLTIQCQVDSQVTMMFWYRQQPGQSLTLIATANQGSEATYESGFVIDKFPISRPNLTFSTLTVSNMSPEDSSIYLCSVGLTAEAFFGQGTRLTVV.

The chain links TRBV29-1 to TRBJ1-1; weak D call: TRBD1 (6 bases). The CDR3 runs to 12 residues. The germline V gene encodes CDR1 SQVTM and CDR2 ANQGSEA. V was shortened by 6 bases and J by 2 bases, with 10 bases between the two germline ends. CDR3 nucleotides: TGCAGCGTCCCCAGGGGAAACACTGAAGCTTTCTTT. Encoded protein: CSVPRGNTEAFF.

This chain links TRBV6-1 with TRBJ2-1, with TRBD2 as a possible D gene (5 bases). Deletions cut 7 bases from V and 2 bases from J, with 9 bases between. The CDR3 contains 13 residues. Germline V CDR1 and CDR2: MNHNS, SASEGT. In DNA, the CDR3 is TGTGCCAGCACCCCGCGGGCCTACAATGAGCAGTTCTTC. Its translation: CASTPRAYNEQFF.

The chain carries TRBV27 and TRBJ2-3, with D hard to call. The CDR3 has 11 residues. V was pared by 7 bases and J by 5 bases, with 7 bases between. Looked up from germline, CDR1 is MNHEY and CDR2 is SMNVEV (reference sequence). Written as DNA, the CDR3 is TGTGCCAGCAATCGAGGAGATACGCAGTATTTT. The encoded protein is CASNRGDTQYF.

The genes are TRBV11-3 and TRBJ1-2; 8 bases align to TRBD1. With V trimmed by 7 bases and J by 3 bases, 7 bases remained unmatched. This CDR3 region has 14 residues. CDR1 SGHNT and CDR2 YENEEA come from the germline V gene. CDR3 in DNA: TGTGCCAGCAACTTCGACAGGGGCTACTATGGCTACACCTTC. This codes for CASNFDRGYYGYTF. Using reference TRBV11-3 and TRBJ1-2 for the parts outside the CDR3, the full variable domain is EAGVVQSPRYKIIEKKQPVAFWCNPISGHNTLYWYLQNLGQGPELLIRYENEEAVDDSQLPKDRFSAERLKGVDSTLKIQPAELGDSAVYLCASNFDRGYYGYTFGSGTRLTVV.

CDR3 nucleotide sequence: TGTGCCAGCACCATAGCGGGAGGATTTTACGAGCAGTACTTC. Translated, it gives CASTIAGGFYEQYF. The chain links TRBV7-2 to TRBJ2-7; TRBD2 matches 10 bases. The V segment lost 7 bases and the J segment 4 bases; nucleotides outside the gene matches: 7. CDR1 is SGHTA, CDR2 FQGNSA, per germline. The CDR3 is 14 amino acids.

The chain is built from TRBV18 and TRBJ2-7; perhaps TRBD1 as D (5 bases). V was trimmed by 6 bases and J by 0 bases, leaving 18 bases between them. Germline V gene lookup returns CDR1 KGHSH and CDR2 LQKENI. CDR3 size: 16 residues. The CDR3 spells CASSRSRHRFSYEQYF. The CDR3 DNA is TGTGCCAGCTCGCGTAGTCGTCACAGGTTCTCCTACGAGCAGTACTTC.

This clone was seen only once. The rearrangement links TRBV6-1 to TRBJ1-1; 10 bases fit TRBD1. CDR3 size: 15 residues. The V gene's germline CDR1 is MNHNS and CDR2 SASEGT. V dropped 6 bases and J dropped 8; count of bases not matched to a gene: 12. The CDR3 coding sequence is TGTGCCAGCAGGGACAGGGGGGGAATTAAACCAGAAGCTTTCTTT. Amino acid sequence: CASRDRGGIKPEAFF.

The chain links TRBV9 to TRBJ2-4; no clear D gene. V shed 0 bases and J shed 3 bases, with 13 bases lying between them. The CDR3 consists of 16 residues. CDR1 is SGDLS, CDR2 YYNGEE, per germline. The CDR3 bases are TGTGCCAGCAGCGTAGGGGTCGGAGTATTCAAAAACATTCAGTACTTC. Its translation is CASSVGVGVFKNIQYF.

This chain uses TRBV6-6 with TRBJ1-1; 7 positions match TRBD1. CDR3 length: 15 residues. CDR1 and CDR2 (germline): MNHNY, SVGAGI (reference sequence). Germline trimming cut 0 bases from V and 5 bases from J; bases unmatched to any gene: 6. The DNA of the CDR3 is TGTGCCAGCAGTTACTCGAATAAGGGGGCAACTGAAGCTTTCTTT. Translated: CASSYSNKGATEAFF.

This sequence joins TRBV19 and TRBJ1-1; D is unresolved. Looked up from germline, CDR1 is LNHDA and CDR2 is SQIVND (reference sequence). This CDR3 region has 14 residues. Trimming removed 3 bases at V and 0 bases at J, with 8 bases between. DNA for the CDR3: TGTGCCAGTAGTATTTACGCAGTGAACACTGAAGCTTTCTTT. Its protein product is CASSIYAVNTEAFF. Full variable domain (missing parts from reference TRBV19 and TRBJ1-1): DGGITQSPKYLFRKEGQNVTLSCEQNLNHDAMYWYRQDPGQGLRLIYYSQIVNDFQKGDIAEGYSVSREKKESFPLTVTSAQKNPTAFYLCASSIYAVNTEAFFGQGTRLTVV.

The CDR3 sequence is CASSLEGQGAREQYF. CDR3 in DNA: TGTGCCAGCAGCTTAGAGGGACAGGGGGCACGCGAGCAGTACTTC. The rearrangement links TRBV7-9 to TRBJ2-7; TRBD1 matches at 12 bases. The CDR3 covers 15 residues. J was trimmed by 6 bases and V by 1 base; bases with no gene match: 4. Looked up from germline, CDR1 is SEHNR and CDR2 is FQNEAQ (reference sequence).

The V call is TRBV10-1, the J call TRBJ2-2; 16 bases are a match to TRBD2. The CDR3 consists of 19 residues. Germline V lookup: CDR1 WNHNN, CDR2 SYGVQD (reference sequence). The J segment lost 4 bases and the V segment lost 2 bases, leaving 7 bases of the junction unmatched. DNA for the CDR3: TGCGCCAGCAGTGAGACCCTTGGGACTAGCGGGAGGGCCACCGGGGAGCTGTTTTTT. It yields the protein CASSETLGTSGRATGELFF.

This sequence joins TRBV20-1 and TRBJ1-2; no clear D gene. The germline V gene encodes CDR1 DFQATT and CDR2 SNEGSKA (reference sequence). The CDR3 is made up of 10 amino acids. The V and J ends lost 5 bases and 7 bases respectively, with 8 bases between them. CDR3 protein: CSALGGGYTF. CDR3 bases: TGCAGTGCTTTAGGAGGTGGCTACACCTTC.

The genes are TRBV7-9 and TRBJ1-5; D remains unclear. The CDR3 has 12 amino acids. CDR1 and CDR2 from the germline V gene are SEHNR and FQNEAQ (reference sequence). Trimming left V 1 base short and J 6 bases short, with 4 bases between. The CDR3 loop reads CASSLESQPQHF. The CDR3 DNA reads as TGTGCCAGCAGCTTAGAGAGTCAGCCCCAGCATTTT.

The rearrangement links TRBV12-2 to TRBJ2-7; TRBD1, the table's D call, lacks a check against the DNA. TRBV12-2 has pseudogene status. The CDR3 consists of 13 residues. CDR3 protein: CASEPDRSYEQYF. CDR3 DNA sequence: TGTGCAAGTGAACCCGACAGATCCTACGAGCAGTACTTC.

The J gene is TRBJ1-1, the V gene TRBV28; no definite D call. The V end was cut by 6 bases, the J end by 3 bases, with 8 bases between. Germline V gene lookup returns CDR1 MDHEN and CDR2 SYDVKM. The CDR3 is 12 amino acids. The CDR3 spells CASRQPHTEAFF. CDR3 DNA: TGTGCCAGCAGACAACCCCACACTGAAGCTTTCTTT.

This clone was seen only once. The V call is TRBV11-2, the J call TRBJ1-3; D ambiguous. Germline V CDR1 and CDR2: SGHAT, FQNNGV. This CDR3 has 15 amino acids. V lost 0 bases to trimming and J lost 0 bases, with 6 bases between them. CDR3 sequence: CASSLEQLSGNTIYF. The CDR3 DNA reads as TGTGCCAGCAGCTTAGAACAGCTCTCTGGAAACACCATATATTTT.

The chain joins TRBV4-2 to TRBJ2-7, with 11 bases lining up with TRBD2. CDR1 is LGHNA, CDR2 YNFKEQ, per germline. Trimming removed 0 bases from V and 3 bases from J; junction bases left unmatched: 13. The CDR3 is 19 amino acids. The CDR3: CASSQDIRVGTSGHYEQYF. The CDR3 DNA sequence: TGTGCCAGCAGCCAAGATATCAGGGTCGGGACTAGCGGACACTACGAGCAGTACTTC.

The genes are TRBV6-5 and TRBJ1-5, with 7 nucleotides matching TRBD1. Germline lookup yields CDR1 MNHEY and CDR2 SVGAGI. The V segment lost 10 bases and the J segment 9 bases; nucleotides outside the gene matches: 12. The CDR3 totals 13 residues. This chain's CDR3 is CATTDRTAGPQHF. Written as DNA, the CDR3 is TGTGCCACCACGGACAGGACTGCAGGGCCCCAGCATTTT.

This sequence joins TRBV7-9 and TRBJ1-2; weak D call: TRBD1 (5 bases). The CDR3 is 17 amino acids. Trimming pared 5 bases from V and 7 bases from J, leaving 26 bases between. Germline V gene data show CDR1 as SEHNR and CDR2 as FQNEAQ (reference sequence). CDR3 sequence reads: CASSPPSGANMGTGYTF. The CDR3 coding sequence is TGTGCCAGCAGCCCCCCCAGCGGGGCTAATATGGGGACTGGCTACACCTTC.